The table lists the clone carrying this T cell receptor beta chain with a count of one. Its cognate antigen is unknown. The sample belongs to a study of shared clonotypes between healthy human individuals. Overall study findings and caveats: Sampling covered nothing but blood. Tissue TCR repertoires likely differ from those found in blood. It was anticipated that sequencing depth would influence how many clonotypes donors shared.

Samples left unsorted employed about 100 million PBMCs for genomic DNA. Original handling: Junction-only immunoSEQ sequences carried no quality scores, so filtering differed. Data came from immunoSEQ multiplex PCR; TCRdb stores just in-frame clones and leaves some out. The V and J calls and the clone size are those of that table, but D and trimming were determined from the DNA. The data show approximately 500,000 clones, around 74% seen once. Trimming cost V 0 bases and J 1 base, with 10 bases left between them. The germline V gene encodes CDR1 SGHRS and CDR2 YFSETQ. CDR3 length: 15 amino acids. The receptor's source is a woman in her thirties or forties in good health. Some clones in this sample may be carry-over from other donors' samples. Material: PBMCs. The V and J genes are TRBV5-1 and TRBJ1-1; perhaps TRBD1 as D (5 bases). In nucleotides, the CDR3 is TGCGCCAGCAGCTTGGTTGGGGGAGCGAACACTGAAGCTTTCTTT. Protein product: CASSLVGGANTEAFF.